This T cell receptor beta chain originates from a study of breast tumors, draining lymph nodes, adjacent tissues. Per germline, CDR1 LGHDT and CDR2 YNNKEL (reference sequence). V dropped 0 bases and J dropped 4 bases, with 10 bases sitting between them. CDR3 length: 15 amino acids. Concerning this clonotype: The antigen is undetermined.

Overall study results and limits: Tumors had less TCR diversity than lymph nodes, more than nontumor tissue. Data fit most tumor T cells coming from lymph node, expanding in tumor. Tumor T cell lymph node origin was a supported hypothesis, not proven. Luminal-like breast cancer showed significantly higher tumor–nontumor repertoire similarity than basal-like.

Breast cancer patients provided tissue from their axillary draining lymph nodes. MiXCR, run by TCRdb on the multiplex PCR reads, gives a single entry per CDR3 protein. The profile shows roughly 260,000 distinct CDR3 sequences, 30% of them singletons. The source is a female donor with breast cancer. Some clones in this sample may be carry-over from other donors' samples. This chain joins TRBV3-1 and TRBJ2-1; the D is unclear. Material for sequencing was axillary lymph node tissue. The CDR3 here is CASSQDSLTYNEQFF. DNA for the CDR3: TGTGCCAGCAGCCAAGATAGTCTAACATACAATGAGCAGTTCTTC.